This T cell receptor (beta chain) was obtained from a study of cytomegalovirus exposure and HLA in healthy donors. The CDR3 sequence is 11 residues long. Among the donors, all were healthy bone marrow donors. PCR primers comprised 60 Vbeta and 13 Jbeta primers. Measured with immunoSEQ multiplex PCR; TCRdb has only the in-frame clones, and not every one. This sample has some 150,000 clones, with approximately 84% found just once. Note on this clone: Its target is unknown.

General study findings and limits: 87-base-pair reads could not separate some V segments, including TRBV6-2 and TRBV6-3. Across donors, sequencing depth was assumed by presence/absence analyses to be roughly uniform.

Sequenced input: PBMCs. This receptor was taken from a woman between 18 and 30 years old in good health and CMV-seronegative. V and J are TRBV21-1 and TRBJ2-1; the table names TRBD2, a call not compared with the DNA. TRBV21-1 has pseudogene status. CDR3 bases: TGTGCCAGCCACGTCCCGCGTCAGCAGTTCTTC. Translated: CASHVPRQQFF.